This T cell receptor beta chain is from a study of T cell responses to AZD1222 COVID-19 vaccine. Findings of the study overall: There were mostly white British donors and more females than males, and clonal diversity was possibly underestimated. Regions left unmutated in variants are reportedly the target of nearly half of spike-specific TCRs. An increase in Spike-specific TCR breadth and depth was observed after two AZD1222 doses. CD4 TCRs associated with vaccination spanned spike, dominating at 160-218 and 743-854.

The germline gives CDR1 SGHRS, CDR2 YFSETQ. The CDR3 is made up of 14 amino acids. V lost 0 bases and J lost 4, with 7 bases in between. Points on this clone: Its target is not known.

Clones were sequenced by immunoSEQ multiplex PCR, and TCRdb holds only the in-frame ones, with some missing. This sample has about 150,000 clones, with approximately 87% found just once. The chain uses TRBV5-1 and TRBJ1-4; maybe TRBD1 (5 bases). The sequences come from peripheral blood, collected on day 0 of MenACWY control vaccination. The source of this sequence is an adult in good health. The CDR3 coding sequence is TGCGCCAGCAGCTTGGGGCAGGGTAATGAAAAACTGTTTTTT. This encodes CASSLGQGNEKLFF.